One and the same sample provided the 27 T cell receptor beta chains below, sequenced in a study of shared clonotypes between healthy human individuals. CD45RO-negative, CCR7-selected cells formed the naive CD8 fraction, which excluded terminally differentiated effector memory CD45RA+ cells. Produced via immunoSEQ multiplex PCR; TCRdb's table is partial and in-frame only. The sample consists of around 2,000,000 clones, roughly 95% of them appearing once. Sample: naive CD8+ T cells sorted from blood. These TCRs come from a man between 18 and 29 years old in good health.

The chain couples TRBV9 to TRBJ2-3; either TRBD1 or TRBD2 may fit D (5 bases each). The CDR3 has 15 residues. Germline assignment: CDR1 SGDLS and CDR2 YYNGEE. V dropped 4 bases and J dropped 7 bases, with 19 bases sitting between them. The CDR3 reads CASSLKWDAGYTQYF. The CDR3 region has the DNA TGTGCCAGCAGCCTGAAATGGGACGCTGGATATACGCAGTATTTT.

The chain recombines TRBV6-5 with TRBJ2-7; possibly TRBD1 for D (6 bases). The CDR3 covers 14 residues. Between the trimmed V and J ends, which lost 5 bases and 4 bases, there was a span of 15 bases. Germline CDR1 and CDR2: MNHEY and SVGAGI. This chain's CDR3 is CASSLQGPGYEQYF. The CDR3 region has the DNA TGTGCCAGCAGTCTACAGGGCCCTGGTTACGAGCAGTACTTC.

V and J are TRBV6-1 and TRBJ2-7; TRBD1 or TRBD2 may be the D gene (5 bases each). CDR1 and CDR2 from the germline V gene are MNHNS and SASEGT. This CDR3 has 15 residues. Trimming took off 1 base at V and 3 bases at J, with 13 bases between the two ends. The CDR3: CASSEVPGPSYEQYF. CDR3 DNA sequence: TGTGCCAGCAGTGAAGTACCGGGACCGAGCTACGAGCAGTACTTC.

The V call is TRBV5-6, the J call TRBJ1-2; weak D call: TRBD1 (6 bases). The germline CDR1 and CDR2 sequences are SGHDT and YYEEEE. The CDR3 totals 14 residues. V was cut by 2 bases and J by 4 bases, with 12 bases left in between. The CDR3 DNA reads as TGTGCCAGCAGCTTTGTCGGGACAAGCTATGGCTACACCTTC. Residues: CASSFVGTSYGYTF.

As concerns this clone: Other DNA sequences in the same sample also yield this CDR3. The V call is TRBV19, the J call TRBJ2-2; no clear D gene. Looked up from germline, CDR1 is LNHDA and CDR2 is SQIVND (reference sequence). Trimming took 3 bases from V and 7 from J, leaving 3 bases between them. This CDR3 contains 11 residues. The CDR3 DNA follows: TGTGCCAGTAGTATGTTCGGGGAGCTGTTTTTT. Protein sequence: CASSMFGELFF.

This clone was detected only once. The chain combines TRBV6-5 with TRBJ2-2; possible D gene TRBD2, 6 bases. Germline V CDR1 and CDR2: MNHEY, SVGAGI. The V end lost 0 bases, the J end lost 4 bases, and 12 bases lay between the germline ends. This CDR3 has 16 residues. In DNA form, the CDR3 reads TGTGCCAGCAGTTACTCATGGCGGGGAGGCACCGGGGAGCTGTTTTTT. Protein sequence: CASSYSWRGGTGELFF.

Regarding this clone: This same CDR3 is encoded by further DNA sequences in the sample. This chain joins TRBV28 and TRBJ2-3, with D hard to call. V was pared by 3 bases and J by 1 base, with 11 bases between. CDR1 and CDR2 from the germline V gene are MDHEN and SYDVKM. The length of the CDR3 is 15 residues. DNA of the CDR3: TGTGCCAGCAGTTTTCCTCCCGGCGGCACAGATACGCAGTATTTT. It encodes CASSFPPGGTDTQYF. The entire variable domain, with the rest obtained from reference TRBV28 and TRBJ2-3, is as follows: DVKVTQSSRYLVKRTGEKVFLECVQDMDHENMFWYRQDPGLGLRLIYFSYDVKMKEKGDIPEGYSVSREKKERFSLILESASTNQTSMYLCASSFPPGGTDTQYFGPGTRLTVL.

The chain joins TRBV7-9 to TRBJ1-4, with D perhaps TRBD1 (5 bases). The CDR3 is 15 amino acids. V lost 5 bases and J 5 bases, leaving 15 bases between the germline ends. Germline-derived CDR1 and CDR2 are SEHNR and FQNEAQ (reference sequence). The CDR3 protein is CASSTNRDPNEKLFF. In DNA, the CDR3 is TGTGCCAGCAGCACCAACCGGGACCCGAATGAAAAACTGTTTTTT.

CDR3 loop: CAVTSGEYNEQFF. The CDR3 nucleotides read TGTGCCGTAACTAGCGGGGAGTACAATGAGCAGTTCTTC. The genes are TRBV10-3 and TRBJ2-1; 10 bases are a match to TRBD2. The V segment lost 11 bases and the J segment 4 bases; nucleotides outside the gene matches: 5. This CDR3 has 13 residues. In germline, CDR1 is ENHRY, CDR2 SYGVKD.

This chain connects TRBV10-3 to TRBJ2-7, with D possibly being TRBD2 (6 bases). V gave up 9 bases and J gave up 3 bases, with 9 bases separating them. Germline V gives CDR1 ENHRY, CDR2 SYGVKD. There are 11 residues in the CDR3. CDR3: CAITEGYEQYF. CDR3 bases: TGTGCCATAACGGAGGGCTACGAGCAGTACTTC.

The rearrangement links TRBV4-1 to TRBJ1-5; 9 positions agree with TRBD1. The germline CDR1 and CDR2 sequences are MGHRA and YSYEKL. V shed 6 bases, J shed 0 bases, and the junction held 3 bases outside the gene matches. The CDR3 contains 15 residues. The CDR3 region has the DNA TGCGCCAGCAGTCGACAGGGGGATAGCAATCAGCCCCAGCATTTT. Translation gives CASSRQGDSNQPQHF.

This chain links TRBV5-6 with TRBJ2-1; TRBD2 matches at 9 bases. The ends lost 2 bases at V and 4 bases at J; junction bases unmatched: 7. The CDR3 is 16 residues long. CDR1 is SGHDT, CDR2 YYEEEE, per germline. CDR3 sequence: CASSLIAGVQYNEQFF. CDR3 DNA sequence: TGTGCCAGCAGCTTAATAGCGGGAGTACAATACAATGAGCAGTTCTTC. The full variable domain, completed using reference TRBV5-6 and TRBJ2-1, is DAGVTQSPTHLIKTRGQQVTLRCSPKSGHDTVSWYQQALGQGPQFIFQYYEEEERQRGNFPDRFSGHQFPNYSSELNVNALLLGDSALYLCASSLIAGVQYNEQFFGPGTRLTVL.

The chain is built from TRBV5-6 and TRBJ2-5; 8 bases align to TRBD1. J was trimmed by 5 bases and V by 4 bases; bases with no gene match: 4. Germline V lookup: CDR1 SGHDT, CDR2 YYEEEE. The CDR3 consists of 13 residues. CDR3 bases: TGTGCCAGCAGCAGTACAGGGGGGGAGACCCAGTACTTC. This codes for CASSSTGGETQYF.

The CDR3 sequence is CASTPEGTYEQYF. DNA of the CDR3: TGTGCCAGCACCCCCGAGGGGACCTACGAGCAGTACTTC. The chain combines TRBV5-4 with TRBJ2-7; D may match TRBD1 or TRBD2 (5 bases each). V was clipped by 6 bases and J by 2 bases, with 12 bases between them. CDR1 and CDR2 from the germline V gene are SGHNT and YYREEE (reference sequence). There are 13 residues in the CDR3.

This clone was recorded once. The CDR3: CASSPLMVTKYNEQFF. The CDR3 coding sequence is TGTGCCAGCAGCCCCCTAATGGTGACCAAGTACAATGAGCAGTTCTTC. This chain links TRBV4-2 with TRBJ2-1; D is ambiguous. Trimming shortened V by 4 bases and J by 4 bases, and 17 bases separated the two germline ends. The CDR3 consists of 16 residues. Per the germline V gene, CDR1 is LGHNA and CDR2 is YNFKEQ.

CDR3 bases: TGCGCCAGCAGCCAACCCCCTAATTTGGGCCCAGGAGAGCAGTACTTC. Translating gives CASSQPPNLGPGEQYF. The gene calls are TRBV4-1 and TRBJ2-7; D not resolved. CDR1 is MGHRA and CDR2 is YSYEKL in the germline V gene. The V end lost 2 bases, the J end lost 7 bases, and 21 bases lay between the germline ends. This CDR3 comprises 16 residues.

The rearrangement joins TRBV21-1 to TRBJ1-5; the listed D gene, TRBD1, was not tested against the DNA. TRBV21-1 is labeled a pseudogene. The CDR3 length is 16 residues. The CDR3 region is CASFCLLQGWCQPQHF. In DNA form, the CDR3 reads TGTGCCAGCTTTTGCCTCTTACAGGGTTGGTGTCAGCCCCAGCATTTT.

The rearrangement links TRBV11-3 to TRBJ2-3, with D tentatively TRBD2 (6 bases). Trimming took off 5 bases at V and 3 bases at J, with 6 bases between the two ends. CDR1 SGHNT and CDR2 YENEEA come from the germline V gene. This CDR3 has 12 residues. CDR3 nucleotides: TGTGCCAGCAGCGGGGGGACAGATACGCAGTATTTT. This codes for CASSGGTDTQYF. The variable domain in full, with the rest retrieved from reference TRBV11-3 and TRBJ2-3, is EAGVVQSPRYKIIEKKQPVAFWCNPISGHNTLYWYLQNLGQGPELLIRYENEEAVDDSQLPKDRFSAERLKGVDSTLKIQPAELGDSAVYLCASSGGTDTQYFGPGTRLTVL.

The rearrangement joins TRBV10-3 to TRBJ2-7; 7 bases are a match to TRBD1. Germline trimming cut 11 bases from V and 5 bases from J; bases unmatched to any gene: 12. The CDR3 extends over 13 amino acids. CDR1 and CDR2 (germline): ENHRY, SYGVKD. CDR3 DNA: TGTGCCGTGACGGGACAGCTTGAGAACGAGCAGTACTTC. It yields the protein CAVTGQLENEQYF.

The chain uses TRBV18 and TRBJ2-7, with 8 nucleotides matching TRBD1. J was trimmed by 3 bases and V by 6 bases; bases with no gene match: 10. Germline assignment: CDR1 KGHSH and CDR2 LQKENI. CDR3 length: 15 residues. CDR3: CASSDTGGQSYEQYF. CDR3 coding DNA: TGTGCCAGCTCTGATACAGGGGGGCAAAGCTACGAGCAGTACTTC. Full variable domain (rest looked up from reference TRBV18 and TRBJ2-7): NAGVMQNPRHLVRRRGQEARLRCSPMKGHSHVYWYRQLPEEGLKFMVYLQKENIIDESGMPKERFSAEFPKEGPSILRIQQVVRGDSAAYFCASSDTGGQSYEQYFGPGTRLTVT.

This sequence joins TRBV30 and TRBJ2-5; 11 bases match TRBD2. The germline CDR1 and CDR2 sequences are GTSNPN and SVGIG (reference sequence). CDR3 length equals 14 residues. Germline trimming cut 4 bases from V and 5 bases from J; bases unmatched to any gene: 6. The CDR3 protein is CAWNSGGAGETQYF. CDR3 in DNA: TGTGCCTGGAATAGCGGGGGGGCCGGGGAGACCCAGTACTTC.

This chain uses TRBV6-5 with TRBJ2-7; 13 nucleotides match TRBD2. V lost 1 base, J lost 5 bases, and 2 bases stayed unmatched. The length of the CDR3 is 15 residues. Per germline, CDR1 MNHEY and CDR2 SVGAGI. The CDR3 sequence is CASSYFGTSGNEQYF. In DNA form, the CDR3 reads TGTGCCAGCAGTTACTTCGGGACTAGCGGGAACGAGCAGTACTTC.

The CDR3 spells CASIYEQYF. CDR3 nucleotide sequence: TGCGCCAGCATCTACGAGCAGTACTTC. This chain uses TRBV4-3 with TRBJ2-7, with D uncertain. Germline V gene data show CDR1 as LGHNA and CDR2 as YSLEER. This CDR3 comprises 9 residues. V lost 7 bases, J lost 3 bases, and 1 base lay in between.

This clone was counted between two and nine times. This chain uses TRBV11-2 with TRBJ1-2; D perhaps matches TRBD1 (6 bases). This CDR3 spans 13 amino acids. Trimming cost V 6 bases and J 7 bases, with 15 bases left between them. Per germline, CDR1 SGHAT and CDR2 FQNNGV. For the CDR3, the DNA is TGTGCCAGCAGACAGACAGGTTTGGGTGGCTACACCTTC. This translates into CASRQTGLGGYTF.

The V gene is TRBV5-5, the J gene TRBJ1-2; TRBD1 matches 7 bases. Unmatched junction bases numbered 8, after V lost 4 bases and J lost 5 bases. Germline V gene data show CDR1 as SGHKS and CDR2 as YYEKEE (reference sequence). The CDR3 sequence is 14 residues long. CDR3 loop: CASSIGQAGYGYTF. The CDR3 bases are TGTGCCAGCAGCATCGGACAGGCAGGGTATGGCTACACCTTC.

The chain joins TRBV7-8 to TRBJ2-7; D perhaps matches TRBD1 (5 bases). With 5 bases removed from V and 7 bases from J, the gap between germline ends came to 12 bases. The germline gives CDR1 SGHVS, CDR2 FQNEAQ. There are 12 residues in the CDR3. DNA for the CDR3: TGTGCCAGCAGCCTAATTCAGGGTGAGCAGTACTTC. Protein sequence: CASSLIQGEQYF.

The rearrangement uses TRBV7-2 and TRBJ2-1; 10 bases agree with TRBD2. The junction had 3 bases not matched to a gene; V was cut back by 1 base and J by 0 bases. Germline CDR1 and CDR2: SGHTA and FQGNSA. CDR3 length: 17 residues. CDR3 DNA: TGTGCCAGCAGCTTAGTTCCTAGCGGGAGCTCCTACAATGAGCAGTTCTTC. Its translation is CASSLVPSGSSYNEQFF.